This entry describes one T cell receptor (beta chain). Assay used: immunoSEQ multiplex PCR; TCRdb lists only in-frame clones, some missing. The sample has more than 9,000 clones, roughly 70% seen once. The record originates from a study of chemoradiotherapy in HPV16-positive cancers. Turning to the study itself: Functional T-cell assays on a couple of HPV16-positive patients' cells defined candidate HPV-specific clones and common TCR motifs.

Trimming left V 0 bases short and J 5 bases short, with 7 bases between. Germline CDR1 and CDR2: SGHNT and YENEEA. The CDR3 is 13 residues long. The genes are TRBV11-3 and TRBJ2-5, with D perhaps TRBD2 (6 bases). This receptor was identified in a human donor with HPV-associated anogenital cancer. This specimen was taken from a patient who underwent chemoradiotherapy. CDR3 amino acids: CASSLEGTETQYF. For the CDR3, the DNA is TGTGCCAGCAGCTTAGAGGGGACTGAGACCCAGTACTTC. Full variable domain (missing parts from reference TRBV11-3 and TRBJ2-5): EAGVVQSPRYKIIEKKQPVAFWCNPISGHNTLYWYLQNLGQGPELLIRYENEEAVDDSQLPKDRFSAERLKGVDSTLKIQPAELGDSAVYLCASSLEGTETQYFGPGTRLLVL.